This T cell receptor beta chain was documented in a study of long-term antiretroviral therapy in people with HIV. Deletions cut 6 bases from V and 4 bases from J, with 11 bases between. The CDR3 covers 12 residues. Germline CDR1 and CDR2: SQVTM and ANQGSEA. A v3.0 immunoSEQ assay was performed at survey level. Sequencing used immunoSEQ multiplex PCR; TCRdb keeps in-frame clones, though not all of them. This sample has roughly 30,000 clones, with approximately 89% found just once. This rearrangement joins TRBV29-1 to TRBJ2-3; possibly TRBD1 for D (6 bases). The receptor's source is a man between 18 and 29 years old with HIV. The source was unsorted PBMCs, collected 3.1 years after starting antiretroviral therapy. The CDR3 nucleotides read TGCAGCGTGGGAACAGGGCCAGATACGCAGTATTTT. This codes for CSVGTGPDTQYF.